The rows below give T cell receptor beta chains drawn from one sample of a study of human thymus T cells. Sequenced by immunoSEQ multiplex PCR; TCRdb stores in-frame clones only, minus some. The sample lists about 60,000 clones, around 94% occurring once. Sample: blood. These receptors were taken from a boy under two years old with a congenital heart defect but otherwise immunologically healthy. Each CDR3 is given with its conserved first and last residue. Each record gives: V gene, D gene, clone size, J gene, CDR3 DNA, CDR3 protein. D genes are given only for firm matches. Rows give clone size only sometimes, using once, few, many, or a class for an expanded clone.

TRBV5-1	NA	NA	TRBJ2-5	TGCGCCAGCAGCTTGGGGAGGGGCTCTGGAGAGACCCAGTACTTC	CASSLGRGSGETQYF
TRBV5-1	NA	NA	TRBJ2-4	TGCGCCAGCAGCTTGGCCAGAGGGACTTTCCCGAACATTCAGTACTTC	CASSLARGTFPNIQYF
TRBV12-5	NA	NA	TRBJ2-1	TGTGCTAGTGGTTTAGGGCCCCCAACGGGTCGCTCCTACAATGAGCAGTTCTTC	CASGLGPPTGRSYNEQFF
TRBV15	TRBD1	NA	TRBJ1-2	TGTGCCACCAGCAGGACGGGGGACAGCACCTATGGCTACACCTTC	CATSRTGDSTYGYTF
TRBV2	TRBD2	once	TRBJ2-1	TGTGCCAGCAGACGACTAGCGGATCTTTACAATGAGCAGTTCTTC	CASRRLADLYNEQFF
TRBV7-3	TRBD1	NA	TRBJ1-1	TGTGCCAGCAGCCCCATCAGGGGGGCGGTACCTTTCTTT	CASSPIRGAVPFF
TRBV7-2	NA	NA	TRBJ2-4	TGTGCCAGCAGCTTAGACGGTCTAGTAGTACCGTACTTC	CASSLDGLVVPYF
TRBV5-1	NA	NA	TRBJ1-4	TGCGCCAGCAGCTTGTCGATTTCCATATGGGGAACTAATGAAAAACTGTTTTTT	CASSLSISIWGTNEKLFF
TRBV4-1	TRBD2	NA	TRBJ2-5	TGCGCCAGCAGCCGATTAGCGGGGGTAAAAGAGACCCAGTACTTC	CASSRLAGVKETQYF
TRBV4-2	TRBD2	NA	TRBJ2-2	TGTGCCAGCAGCCAAGTTACTAGCGGGAGGGCCTCGGGCACCGGGGAGCTGTTTTTT	CASSQVTSGRASGTGELFF
TRBV1	NA	NA	TRBJ2-1	TGCACCAGCAGCCAAGATTTGGCCCTAGCGGACAATGAGCAGTTCTTC	CTSSQDLALADNEQFF
TRBV4-1	NA	NA	TRBJ2-1	TGCGCCAGCAGCCAAGATGAAGGGGTATCCTACAATGAGCAGTTCTTC	CASSQDEGVSYNEQFF
TRBV25-1	TRBD1	few	TRBJ2-7	TGTGCCAGCAGGACAGGGGGCTCCTACGAGCAGTACTTC	CASRTGGSYEQYF
TRBV9	NA	NA	TRBJ2-1	TGTGCCAGCAGCACGGGGGACTACAATGAGCAGTTCTTC	CASSTGDYNEQFF
TRBV9	TRBD2	NA	TRBJ2-1	TGTGCCAGCAGCTCAGGACTAGCCCCTCCCAATGAGCAGTTCTTC	CASSSGLAPPNEQFF
TRBV13	NA	NA	TRBJ2-1	TGTGCCAGCAGCCCCGGCCATGGGGGACCTAATGAGCAGTTCTTC	CASSPGHGGPNEQFF